In its sample, the clone carrying this T cell receptor (beta chain) was seen once. J gave up 5 bases and V 1 base, and 6 bases lay outside the gene matches. CDR1 and CDR2 from the germline V gene are LGHNT and FRNRAP. The CDR3 runs 16 residues. The data are from a study of blood T cell repertoires in COVID-19. Repertoires were generated with immunoSEQ multiplex PCR, while TCRdb's copy carries only in-frame clones and drops some. The sample holds some 260,000 clones, roughly 77% seen once. The receptor's source is a woman of 80 years or more with acute or convalescent COVID-19. This chain uses TRBV12-5 with TRBJ2-2, with TRBD1 matching 8 bases. The sequenced sample consisted of peripheral blood. CDR3 nucleotides: TGTGCTAGTGGTTTGGGGACAGGGATTCTGACCGGGGAGCTGTTTTTT. This encodes CASGLGTGILTGELFF.